What follows are 32 T cell receptor beta chains derived from one specimen sequenced in a study of blood T cell repertoires in COVID-19. Profiled with immunoSEQ multiplex PCR; TCRdb holds only in-frame clones, not every one. This sample has 320,000 or so clones, with roughly nine tenths found just once. The sequencing sample was made of PBMCs or T cells enriched from blood (not recorded which). The source of these receptors is a woman aged 25 to 39 who had recovered from COVID-19.

This clone was recorded a few times. The chain has TRBV29-1 and TRBJ1-1; TRBD1 matches at 8 bases. The CDR3 sequence is 13 residues long. Germline assignment: CDR1 SQVTM and CDR2 ANQGSEA. The J segment lost 2 bases and the V segment lost 8 bases, leaving 7 bases of the junction unmatched. DNA for the CDR3: TGCAGCATCCGACAGGGGAGCAACACTGAAGCTTTCTTT. It translates to CSIRQGSNTEAFF.

The chain has TRBV5-1 and TRBJ2-6; D is uncertain. The germline V and J ends were trimmed by 1 base and 4 bases, with 3 bases remaining between them. Per the germline V gene, CDR1 is SGHRS and CDR2 is YFSETQ. The CDR3 is made up of 13 amino acids. The CDR3 nucleotides are TGCGCCAGCAGCTTGCCAGGGGCCAACGTCCTGACTTTC. Translated: CASSLPGANVLTF. Filled out from reference TRBV5-1 and TRBJ2-6, the complete variable domain reads KAGVTQTPRYLIKTRGQQVTLSCSPISGHRSVSWYQQTPGQGLQFLFEYFSETQRNKGNFPGRFSGRQFSNSRSEMNVSTLELGDSALYLCASSLPGANVLTFGAGSRLTVL.

The chain uses TRBV3-1 (or the pseudogene TRBV3-2) and TRBJ1-4, with 9 bases aligning to TRBD1. V trimming: 1 base; J trimming: 7 bases; junction bases outside the gene matches: 1. This CDR3 is 14 amino acids long. Germline V lookup: CDR1 LGHDT, CDR2 YNNKEL (reference sequence). CDR3 region: CASSQGDRAEKLFF. CDR3 sequence (DNA): TGTGCCAGCAGCCAAGGGGACAGGGCTGAAAAACTGTTTTTT.

The V and J genes are TRBV5-5 and TRBJ1-4; 12 nucleotides align to TRBD1. The V gene end was trimmed by 4 bases and the J gene end by 7 bases; junction bases not matched to a gene: 14. CDR1 and CDR2 from the germline V gene are SGHKS and YYEKEE (reference sequence). The CDR3 contains 18 residues. This chain's CDR3 is CASSGPAGTGGAGEKLFF. The DNA for the CDR3 is TGTGCCAGCAGCGGACCCGCCGGGACAGGGGGCGCGGGTGAAAAACTGTTTTTT.

The chain is built from TRBV6-5 and TRBJ2-7; 7 bases line up with TRBD1. V dropped 5 bases and J dropped 2; count of bases not matched to a gene: 6. The CDR3 length is 14 residues. Germline-derived CDR1 and CDR2 are MNHEY and SVGAGI. CDR3 amino acids: CASSTTGATYEQYF. The CDR3 DNA sequence: TGTGCCAGCAGTACTACAGGGGCCACCTACGAGCAGTACTTC.

The CDR3, as DNA: TGTGCCTGGGCGGAGCGGGGGGGCCTAGATACGCAGTATTTT. It encodes CAWAERGGLDTQYF. The chain uses TRBV30 and TRBJ2-3; TRBD2 aligns across 10 bases. Unmatched junction bases numbered 7, after V lost 5 bases and J lost 5 bases. The CDR3 is 14 amino acids. Germline V gives CDR1 GTSNPN, CDR2 SVGIG (reference sequence).

This rearrangement joins TRBV18 to TRBJ1-1; D is possibly TRBD1 (6 bases). The CDR3 has 15 residues. The ends were cut back, 1 base at V and 3 bases at J, with 12 bases in the middle. Germline V gene data show CDR1 as KGHSH and CDR2 as LQKENI. The DNA of the CDR3 is TGTGCCAGCTCACCACGTTGGACAGTGGACACTGAAGCTTTCTTT. As protein: CASSPRWTVDTEAFF.

V and J are TRBV19 and TRBJ1-5; 9 bases agree with TRBD1. After removal of 4 bases from V and 1 base from J, the junction contained 8 bases not matched to a gene. The CDR3 spans 17 residues. Germline CDR1 reads LNHDA; CDR2 reads SQIVND (reference sequence). Here the CDR3 DNA reads TGTGCCAGTAGTAGAACCGGGACAGGGAAAAGCAATCAGCCCCAGCATTTT. Its translation is CASSRTGTGKSNQPQHF.

The rearrangement links TRBV30 to TRBJ1-2; D possibly corresponds to TRBD1 (6 bases). V was clipped by 2 bases and J by 2 bases, with 12 bases between them. Germline CDR1 and CDR2: GTSNPN and SVGIG (reference sequence). The CDR3 spans 14 residues. CDR3 amino acids: CAWSTMQGNYGYTF. The CDR3 DNA sequence: TGTGCCTGGAGTACAATGCAGGGGAACTATGGCTACACCTTC.

This clone appeared a single time. The rearrangement links TRBV7-2 to TRBJ1-2, with a weak D call TRBD1 (5 bases). The CDR3 has 14 amino acids. From germline, CDR1 is SGHTA and CDR2 FQGNSA. Trimming left V 4 bases short and J 7 bases short, with 16 bases between. CDR3 sequence (DNA): TGTGCCAGCAGCTCCGGGGGACGTTGGGGTGGCTACACCTTC. This encodes CASSSGGRWGGYTF. Looking up the rest from reference TRBV7-2 and TRBJ1-2 gives the full variable domain: GAGVSQSPSNKVTEKGKDVELRCDPISGHTALYWYRQSLGQGLEFLIYFQGNSAPDKSGLPSDRFSAERTGGSVSTLTIQRTQQEDSAVYLCASSSGGRWGGYTFGSGTRLTVV.

The chain employs TRBV6-5 and TRBJ1-6; TRBD1 matches at 7 bases. This CDR3 is 14 amino acids long. Looked up from germline, CDR1 is MNHEY and CDR2 is SVGAGI. V lost 5 bases to trimming and J lost 13 bases; unmatched junction nucleotides: 11. This CDR3 reads CASSTDRAQGPLHF. Written as DNA, the CDR3 is TGTGCCAGCAGTACTGACAGGGCCCAAGGTCCCCTCCACTTT.

V usage is TRBV7-8 and J usage is TRBJ2-3, with TRBD2 matching 15 bases. CDR3 length: 18 residues. J lost 5 bases, V lost 1 base, and 7 bases had no gene match. Germline V lookup: CDR1 SGHVS, CDR2 FQNEAQ. The CDR3 region is CASSLGIRTSGGVDTQYF. CDR3 in DNA: TGTGCCAGCAGCTTAGGGATTCGGACTAGCGGGGGGGTAGATACGCAGTATTTT.

This clone was observed many times. In DNA, the CDR3 is TGCGCCAGCAGCTTTACTCCCACCGGGGAGCTGTTTTTT. It encodes CASSFTPTGELFF. The chain has TRBV10-1 and TRBJ2-2, with D unclear. The CDR3 is 13 residues long. Trimming took 6 bases from V and 4 from J, leaving 9 bases between them. Germline V gene sequence: CDR1 WNHNN, CDR2 SYGVQD (reference sequence).

A few counts support this clone. J is TRBJ2-7 and V is TRBV7-2, with TRBD1 matching over 7 bases. Germline trimming cut 6 bases from V and 6 bases from J; bases unmatched to any gene: 11. Germline CDR1 and CDR2: SGHTA and FQGNSA. The CDR3 sequence is 14 residues long. The CDR3 DNA sequence: TGTGCCAGCAGATTTCATGGACAGGCCATCGAGCAGTACTTC. It specifies CASRFHGQAIEQYF.

V is TRBV7-9 and J is TRBJ1-5; the match to TRBD1 covers 11 bases. The germline V gene encodes CDR1 SEHNR and CDR2 FQNEAQ (reference sequence). This CDR3 comprises 15 residues. The V segment lost 5 bases and the J segment 3 bases; nucleotides outside the gene matches: 3. The CDR3 nucleotides read TGTGCCAGCAGCCCGGGACAGGGGGACAATCAGCCCCAGCATTTT. It yields the protein CASSPGQGDNQPQHF.

V gene TRBV12-3 or TRBV12-4 combines with J gene TRBJ1-1, with D maybe TRBD1 (6 bases). V was clipped by 6 bases and J by 4 bases, with 12 bases between them. The CDR3 extends over 13 amino acids. The CDR3 DNA reads TGTGCCAGCAGCTGGAGGGGGGGCACTGAAGCTTTCTTT. This codes for CASSWRGGTEAFF.

CDR3 sequence: CASSPGQNTGELFF. For the CDR3, the DNA is TGTGCCAGCAGCCCCGGACAGAACACCGGGGAGCTGTTTTTT. The chain uses TRBV4-2 and TRBJ2-2; maybe TRBD1 (5 bases). The CDR3 has 14 amino acids. Trimming stripped 4 bases from V and 1 base from J, with 7 bases between. CDR1 is LGHNA, CDR2 YNFKEQ, per germline.

This chain connects TRBV5-1 to TRBJ2-1, with 9 bases aligning to TRBD1. The CDR3 length is 17 residues. V shed 2 bases and J 6 bases; nucleotides not matched to a gene: 12. The germline V gene encodes CDR1 SGHRS and CDR2 YFSETQ. This CDR3 reads CASSLNRGRGISNEQFF. As DNA, the CDR3 is TGCGCCAGCAGCTTAAACAGGGGGCGCGGGATCTCCAATGAGCAGTTCTTC.

Only a few counts were recorded for this clone. The genes are TRBV3-1 (or the pseudogene TRBV3-2) and TRBJ2-1; 8 positions agree with TRBD2. Germline-derived CDR1 and CDR2 are LGHDT and YNNKEL (reference sequence). This CDR3 contains 17 residues. J was trimmed by 1 base and V by 0 bases; bases with no gene match: 5. The CDR3 protein is CASSQEGSGVSYNEQFF. The CDR3 region has the DNA TGTGCCAGCAGCCAAGAAGGTAGCGGGGTATCCTACAATGAGCAGTTCTTC.

The chain has TRBV2 and TRBJ1-5, with unresolved D. Germline V gives CDR1 SNHLY, CDR2 FYNNEI. Deletions cut 3 bases from V and 7 bases from J, with 7 bases between. This CDR3 comprises 12 residues. The CDR3 coding sequence is TGTGCCAGCAGTGATCTTGTCCAGCCCCAGCATTTT. This codes for CASSDLVQPQHF.

V usage is TRBV6-6 and J usage is TRBJ1-5; the D is unclear. Germline assignment: CDR1 MNHNY and CDR2 SVGAGI (reference sequence). The CDR3 spans 14 residues. Trimming removed 5 bases from V and 4 bases from J, with 12 bases in between. In nucleotides, the CDR3 is TGTGCCAGCAGTCGGACGGGATGGAATCAGCCCCAGCATTTT. Protein: CASSRTGWNQPQHF.

This chain uses TRBV10-1 with TRBJ2-1; 7 positions agree with TRBD1. V gave up 4 bases and J gave up 1 base; unmatched junction bases: 7. The germline V gene encodes CDR1 WNHNN and CDR2 SYGVQD (reference sequence). The CDR3 has 16 residues. CDR3 nucleotide sequence: TGCGCCAGCAGTGGAGGGACAGTCCTTTCCTACAATGAGCAGTTCTTC. Translated, it gives CASSGGTVLSYNEQFF.

The chain recombines TRBV27 with TRBJ2-1; the D is unclear. CDR3 length: 15 residues. With 6 bases removed from V and 4 bases from J, the gap between germline ends came to 16 bases. Per the germline V gene, CDR1 is MNHEY and CDR2 is SMNVEV (reference sequence). The DNA for the CDR3 is TGTGCCAGCAGACACCGCGGAGACGGATACAATGAGCAGTTCTTC. This sequence encodes CASRHRGDGYNEQFF.

DNA of the CDR3: TGTGCCAGCAGCTCGGACAGGCAAAACACCATATATTTT. It specifies CASSSDRQNTIYF. The chain joins TRBV7-2 to TRBJ1-3, with 7 bases identical to TRBD1. The CDR3 has 13 residues. V was pared by 4 bases and J by 6 bases, with 3 bases of the junction left unmatched. Germline CDR1 is SGHTA and CDR2 is FQGNSA.

J is TRBJ2-5 and V is TRBV5-1; TRBD1 matches at 9 bases. J was trimmed by 2 bases and V by 5 bases; bases with no gene match: 10. The CDR3 runs to 16 residues. The V gene's germline CDR1 is SGHRS and CDR2 YFSETQ. The CDR3 is CASSSGTGLLQETQYF. CDR3 nucleotides: TGCGCCAGCAGTTCCGGGACAGGGCTCCTTCAAGAGACCCAGTACTTC.

The DNA of the CDR3 is TGTGCCAGCAGTACCTCCGGACAGGACAATGAGCAGTTCTTC. The encoded protein is CASSTSGQDNEQFF. V is TRBV6-5 and J is TRBJ2-1; 7 nucleotides line up with TRBD1. J gave up 5 bases and V 5 bases, and 6 bases lay outside the gene matches. This CDR3 is built from 14 residues. Germline CDR1 and CDR2: MNHEY and SVGAGI.

The CDR3 here is CASSPGWGTEAFF. As DNA, the CDR3 is TGTGCCAGCAGCCCAGGGTGGGGCACTGAAGCTTTCTTT. The V gene is TRBV11-2, the J gene TRBJ1-1; TRBD1 might be the D (5 bases). CDR3 length: 13 amino acids. Deletions cut 5 bases from V and 4 bases from J, with 11 bases between. Per germline, CDR1 SGHAT and CDR2 FQNNGV.

The chain links TRBV24-1 to TRBJ1-5; tentatively, D is TRBD1 (6 bases). The CDR3 extends over 16 amino acids. V was pared by 4 bases and J by 3 bases, with 15 bases between. Germline CDR1 reads KGHDR; CDR2 reads SFDVKD. The CDR3 DNA follows: TGTGCCACCAGTGACCCTCAACAGGGATCCAATCAGCCCCAGCATTTT. Encoded protein: CATSDPQQGSNQPQHF.

This clone was found once. The chain combines TRBV28 with TRBJ2-1; 12 nucleotides align to TRBD2. J lost 10 bases, V lost 0 bases, and 10 bases had no gene match. CDR1 MDHEN and CDR2 SYDVKM come from the germline V gene. The CDR3 has 17 residues. The CDR3 loop is CASSLWSLAGGPGEQFF. In DNA form, the CDR3 reads TGTGCCAGCAGTTTATGGTCTCTAGCGGGGGGGCCGGGGGAGCAGTTCTTC.

The table lists this clone with a few counts. The chain couples TRBV5-1 to TRBJ2-7; 7 nucleotides match TRBD1. After removal of 0 bases from V and 4 bases from J, the junction contained 4 bases not matched to a gene. Looked up from germline, CDR1 is SGHRS and CDR2 is YFSETQ. The CDR3 spans 14 residues. CDR3 sequence reads: CASSLGGGEYEQYF. The CDR3 bases are TGCGCCAGCAGCTTGGGAGGGGGCGAGTACGAGCAGTACTTC.

The chain has TRBV19 and TRBJ1-6, with D maybe TRBD1 (6 bases). The V gene's germline CDR1 is LNHDA and CDR2 SQIVND (reference sequence). This CDR3 is built from 14 residues. V was trimmed by 9 bases and J by 9 bases, leaving 18 bases between them. CDR3 bases: TGTGCCAGCACCAGTCGGGAGGGGGGTTCACCCCTCCACTTT. Residues: CASTSREGGSPLHF.

Only one count was recorded for this clone. The rearrangement joins TRBV18 to TRBJ2-7; 10 nucleotides align to TRBD1. Trimming at V came to 8 bases and at J to 1 base, leaving 8 bases not matched to a gene. Germline CDR1 KGHSH, CDR2 LQKENI. This CDR3 is built from 15 residues. CDR3 sequence reads: CASHRGDRGSYEQYF. The CDR3 nucleotides are TGTGCCAGCCATCGGGGGGACAGGGGTTCCTACGAGCAGTACTTC.